These 21 T cell receptor beta chains originate from one sample sequenced in a study of cytomegalovirus exposure and HLA in healthy donors. PCR involved 60 Vbeta and 13 Jbeta primers. TCRdb's copy holds only in-frame clones and misses some; the assay was immunoSEQ multiplex PCR. The sample carries about 110,000 clones, less than 85% recorded once. The material sequenced was PBMCs. These receptors all stem from a man aged 40-55 years in good health and CMV-seropositive.

This chain joins TRBV6-1 and TRBJ1-6, with D perhaps TRBD1 (5 bases). CDR3 length: 16 residues. V lost 2 bases and J 7 bases, leaving 15 bases between the germline ends. CDR1 MNHNS and CDR2 SASEGT come from the germline V gene. The CDR3 region has the DNA TGTGCCAGCAGTGAATCCGGGGGTCTAGGGAATTCACCCCTCCACTTT. Protein: CASSESGGLGNSPLHF.

This clone was picked up one time. The chain carries TRBV6-4 and TRBJ1-2; D gene ambiguous. Germline V gene data show CDR1 as MRHNA and CDR2 as SNTAGT. The ends were cut back, 3 bases at V and 5 bases at J, with 16 bases in the middle. The length of the CDR3 is 15 residues. The CDR3: CASSESHGVWYGYTF. CDR3 coding DNA: TGTGCCAGCAGTGAATCGCACGGGGTCTGGTATGGCTACACCTTC.

This chain uses TRBV7-9 with TRBJ2-2; D might be TRBD2 (5 bases). Per the germline V gene, CDR1 is SEHNR and CDR2 is FQNEAQ (reference sequence). Between the trimmed V and J ends, which lost 2 bases and 3 bases, there was a span of 10 bases. This CDR3 spans 15 amino acids. CDR3 nucleotide sequence: TGTGCCAGCAGCTTAATCGGGGTGGACACCGGGGAGCTGTTTTTT. Translation gives CASSLIGVDTGELFF. Supplemented by reference TRBV7-9 and TRBJ2-2, the full variable domain reads DTGVSQNPRHKITKRGQNVTFRCDPISEHNRLYWYRQTLGQGPEFLTYFQNEAQLEKSRLLSDRFSAERPKGSFSTLEIQRTEQGDSAMYLCASSLIGVDTGELFFGEGSRLTVL.

The V gene is TRBV5-1, the J gene TRBJ1-2; possibly TRBD1 for D (6 bases). In germline, CDR1 is SGHRS, CDR2 YFSETQ. The CDR3 extends over 14 amino acids. V shed 0 bases and J shed 8 bases, with 14 bases lying between them. The CDR3 loop is CASSLAGQPRGYTF. The CDR3 DNA sequence: TGCGCCAGCAGCTTGGCGGGACAACCGAGGGGCTACACCTTC.

The genes are TRBV5-4 and TRBJ2-3, with 12 bases fitting TRBD2. The germline CDR1 and CDR2 sequences are SGHNT and YYREEE (reference sequence). CDR3 size: 19 residues. The junction had 12 bases not matched to a gene; V was cut back by 4 bases and J by 0 bases. The CDR3 nucleotides read TGTGCCAGCAGCGGCGGACTAGCGGGGACCTCTTCTAGCACAGATACGCAGTATTTT. Protein sequence: CASSGGLAGTSSSTDTQYF.

The chain uses TRBV4-2 and TRBJ2-1, with D unclear. This CDR3 is 16 amino acids long. Germline CDR1 LGHNA, CDR2 YNFKEQ. V lost 0 bases, J lost 8 bases, and 17 bases lay in between. CDR3 region: CASSQEHSEASDEQFF. CDR3 in DNA: TGTGCCAGCAGCCAAGAACACTCCGAGGCCAGTGATGAGCAGTTCTTC.

A word on this clone: The sample holds other DNA sequences that translate to the same CDR3. The V gene is TRBV7-2, the J gene TRBJ2-2, with a weak D call TRBD1 (6 bases). Germline CDR1 and CDR2: SGHTA and FQGNSA. The CDR3 extends over 15 amino acids. The V end was cut by 5 bases, the J end by 3 bases, with 13 bases between. The CDR3 DNA sequence: TGTGCCAGCAGCCCTCGGACAGAATACACCGGGGAGCTGTTTTTT. Its protein is CASSPRTEYTGELFF. The full variable domain, rest sourced from reference TRBV7-2 and TRBJ2-2, is GAGVSQSPSNKVTEKGKDVELRCDPISGHTALYWYRQSLGQGLEFLIYFQGNSAPDKSGLPSDRFSAERTGGSVSTLTIQRTQQEDSAVYLCASSPRTEYTGELFFGEGSRLTVL.

On this clone: At one end, the junction sequence differs from germline, possibly due to a read error. The genes are TRBV7-9 and TRBJ2-1; TRBD2 matches at 9 bases. The CDR3 contains 13 residues. Per germline, CDR1 SEHNR and CDR2 FQNEAQ (reference sequence). CDR3 residues: CASSVAGVDEQFF. As DNA, the CDR3 is TGTGCCAGCAGCGTAGCGGGAGTGGATGAGCAGTTCTTC.

The chain joins TRBV2 to TRBJ1-1, with a tentative D call TRBD1 (5 bases). CDR3 size: 12 residues. Trimming pared 6 bases from V and 4 bases from J, leaving 9 bases between. The germline gives CDR1 SNHLY, CDR2 FYNNEI. CDR3 nucleotide sequence: TGTGCCAGCAGATTAGGGGCCACTGAAGCTTTCTTT. Translated: CASRLGATEAFF.

This rearrangement joins TRBV27 to TRBJ2-5, with a possible D match to TRBD1 (5 bases). The J call is in doubt because the DNA end fits TRBJ2-7 better. From germline, CDR1 is MNHEY and CDR2 SMNVEV (reference sequence). This CDR3 has 15 residues. Written as DNA, the CDR3 is TGTGCCAGCAGTTCACCCTTCAGGGCCCCCTACGAGCAGTACTTC. Its protein is CASSSPFRAPYEQYF.

The count of this clone is one. The chain is built from TRBV6-4 and TRBJ2-3, with TRBD2 identical over 16 bases. CDR3 length equals 16 residues. Germline trimming cut 5 bases from V and 4 bases from J; bases unmatched to any gene: 3. CDR1 and CDR2 (germline): MRHNA, SNTAGT. DNA for the CDR3: TGTGCCAGCAGTTCCGGGACTAGCGGGGGGGCAGATACGCAGTATTTT. This translates into CASSSGTSGGADTQYF.

This clone was picked up one time. V gene TRBV18 combines with J gene TRBJ1-2; 7 nucleotides match TRBD1. This CDR3 comprises 14 residues. Looked up from germline, CDR1 is KGHSH and CDR2 is LQKENI. J was trimmed by 4 bases and V by 3 bases; bases with no gene match: 5. CDR3 protein: CASSPADRVYGYTF. The CDR3 region has the DNA TGTGCCAGCTCACCCGCAGACAGGGTCTATGGCTACACCTTC.

This clone was found a few times. The V and J genes are TRBV7-2 and TRBJ2-3, with 7 bases fitting TRBD2. V shed 1 base, J shed 6 bases, and the junction held 7 bases outside the gene matches. The CDR3 contains 15 residues. Looked up from germline, CDR1 is SGHTA and CDR2 is FQGNSA. The CDR3 coding sequence is TGTGCCAGCAGCTTAGGATCTAGCGGATTGGATACGCAGTATTTT. The encoded protein is CASSLGSSGLDTQYF.

This clone showed up just once. The chain is built from TRBV7-3 and TRBJ2-5, with 7 bases that match TRBD2. The J call could be wrong; TRBJ2-7 is a better fit for the DNA end. The CDR3 is 16 residues long. Looked up from germline, CDR1 is SGHTA and CDR2 is FQGTGA. This CDR3 is CASSSRTGAGSYEQYF. In nucleotides, the CDR3 is TGTGCCAGCAGCTCACGTACGGGAGCGGGGTCCTACGAGCAGTACTTC.

The chain carries TRBV10-2 and TRBJ2-7; a weak D match, TRBD1 (6 bases). Per the germline V gene, CDR1 is WSHSY and CDR2 is SAAADI. Trimming left V 6 bases short and J 2 bases short, with 23 bases between. This CDR3 has 17 residues. CDR3 loop: CASSEDSVPRSTYEQYF. Written as DNA, the CDR3 is TGCGCCAGCAGCGAGGACAGTGTACCTAGGTCGACCTACGAGCAGTACTTC.

The rearrangement joins TRBV21-1 to TRBJ2-4; no check of the table's D call, TRBD2, against the DNA was made. TRBV21-1 is deemed a pseudogene. This CDR3 has 13 residues. The CDR3 DNA sequence: TGTGCCAGCGGGAGGAGGGCCAAAAACATTCAGTACTTC. It specifies CASGRRAKNIQYF.

This clone is judged medium-sized. The rearrangement uses TRBV10-1 and TRBJ2-7, with D possibly matching TRBD2 (5 bases). This CDR3 has 10 amino acids. Trimming left V 10 bases short and J 6 bases short, with 10 bases between. Germline V gene data show CDR1 as WNHNN and CDR2 as SYGVQD (reference sequence). CDR3 protein: CATKEAEQYF. CDR3 nucleotides: TGCGCCACCAAGGAGGCCGAGCAGTACTTC.

Turning to this clone: At one of its ends the junction is not consistent with the germline gene, which may arise from a read error. V and J are TRBV25-1 and TRBJ2-1; TRBD1 matches at 10 bases. In germline, CDR1 is MGHDK, CDR2 SYGVNS. This CDR3 is built from 15 residues. CDR3 residues: CAGSETGGGYNEQFF. CDR3 coding DNA: TGTGCCGGCAGTGAGACAGGGGGCGGGTACAATGAGCAGTTCTTC.

The chain is built from TRBV10-3 and TRBJ2-5; 11 positions agree with TRBD2. With the DNA end fitting TRBJ2-7 better, the J assignment may be wrong. In germline, CDR1 is ENHRY, CDR2 SYGVKD. CDR3 length: 17 residues. The CDR3 nucleotides read TGTGCCATCAGTGAGTCGAAACTAGCGGGAGCTCGTGTCGAGCAGTACTTC. It is translated as CAISESKLAGARVEQYF.

The CDR3 sequence is CSADGDGYTF. CDR3 DNA: TGCAGCGCCGACGGGGATGGCTACACCTTC. This chain connects TRBV29-1 to TRBJ1-2, with D uncertain. Germline V gene data show CDR1 as SQVTM and CDR2 as ANQGSEA. The CDR3 consists of 10 residues. The V end was cut by 7 bases, the J end by 6 bases, with 9 bases between.

The chain joins TRBV2 to TRBJ2-1, with 10 bases fitting TRBD2. V gave up 0 bases and J gave up 8 bases; unmatched junction bases: 7. The germline gives CDR1 SNHLY, CDR2 FYNNEI. This CDR3 comprises 16 residues. The CDR3 DNA reads TGTGCCAGCAGTGAAGCGCGCCTAGCGGGGGATCATGAGCAGTTCTTC. Encoded protein: CASSEARLAGDHEQFF.